The text below deals with one T cell receptor beta chain. This specimen comes from a study of blood T cell repertoires in COVID-19. About the study: The United States, Italy and Spain provided the acute and convalescent COVID-19 samples. T cells, B-cell-depleted T cells, or PBMCs provided the cDNA or gDNA that served as material.

In the source study's methods: By means of reference gene primer amplification, nucleated cell counts were estimated. The table came from immunoSEQ multiplex PCR; TCRdb's copy has only in-frame clones and leaves some out. V, J and clone size are taken as reported in that table, and D and trimming were inferred from the DNA itself. The table lists 30,000 to 45,000 clones, about 88% of them singletons, with approximately 32% in the top ten. This CDR3 comprises 17 residues. The ends lost 3 bases at V and 1 base at J; junction bases unmatched: 3. Germline V gives CDR1 SGDLS, CDR2 YYNGEE. Sample: peripheral blood. The TCR sequence derives from a man between 65 and 79 years old with active COVID-19. The J gene is TRBJ2-3, the V gene TRBV9; 15 nucleotides agree with TRBD2. The CDR3 DNA sequence: TGTGCCAGCAGCGGGACTAGCGGGGGGGCGGGCACAGATACGCAGTATTTT. Its translation is CASSGTSGGAGTDTQYF.